This TCR beta chain is from a study of cytomegalovirus exposure and HLA in healthy donors. The study's findings and limits: In an earlier analysis, productive rearrangement rates for most beta V segments clustered near 87% or 30%. Later work showed greater clonal expansion in HLA-associated TCR beta chains than in equally common others. Researchers reported in a later analysis that common viral pathogens appeared linked to several top clusters. Later analysis showed TCR association rates varying by HLA locus, highest for DRB1 and lowest for HLA-C.

The PCR contained 60 Vbeta and 13 Jbeta primers. Libraries were prepared by immunoSEQ multiplex PCR; TCRdb keeps only in-frame clonotypes and omits some of them. The sample lists roughly 110,000 clones, about 70% occurring once. Notes on this clone: Antigen: not known.

This CDR3 has 15 amino acids. Per germline, CDR1 LNHDA and CDR2 SQIVND (reference sequence). The ends lost 5 bases at V and 1 base at J; junction bases unmatched: 6. This chain connects TRBV19 to TRBJ1-1, with TRBD1 matching 8 bases. The clonotype comes from a woman under 40 in good health and CMV-seronegative. The sample comprised PBMCs. CDR3 nucleotides: TGTGCCAGTAGTTTGACAGGGGCCCAGAACACTGAAGCTTTCTTT. Amino acids: CASSLTGAQNTEAFF.